This TCR beta chain was observed in a study of blood T cell repertoires in COVID-19. The protocol was immunoSEQ multiplex PCR, while the TCRdb copy is restricted to in-frame clones and leaves out a portion. The sample shows approximately 220,000 clones, 83% of them seen only once. This CDR3 contains 14 residues. J was trimmed by 2 bases and V by 4 bases; bases with no gene match: 2. CDR1 is SGHVS, CDR2 FQNEAQ, per germline. This clone was observed a handful of times. The study drew participants aged about 18 to 90 years from under 30 US areas. The study assigned cohorts using participant-reported clinical history.

The V gene is TRBV7-8, the J gene TRBJ1-3; 7 positions agree with TRBD1. The sample was PBMCs or T cells enriched from blood (not recorded which). This receptor was obtained from a woman aged 35 to 49 who had been exposed to COVID-19. The CDR3 DNA is TGTGCCAGCAGCTCCCAGGGGGCTGGAAACACCATATATTTT. Protein product: CASSSQGAGNTIYF.